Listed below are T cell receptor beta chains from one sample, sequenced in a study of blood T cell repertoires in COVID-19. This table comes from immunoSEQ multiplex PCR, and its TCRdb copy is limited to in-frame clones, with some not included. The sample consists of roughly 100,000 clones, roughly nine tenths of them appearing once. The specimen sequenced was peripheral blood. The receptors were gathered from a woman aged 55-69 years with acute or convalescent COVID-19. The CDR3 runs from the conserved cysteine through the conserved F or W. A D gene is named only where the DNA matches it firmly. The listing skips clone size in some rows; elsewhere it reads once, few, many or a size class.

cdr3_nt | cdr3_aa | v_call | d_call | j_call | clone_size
TGTGCCAGCGGATACAGGGAACCGAACACTGAAGCTTTCTTT | CASGYREPNTEAFF | TRBV19 | NA | TRBJ1-1 | NA
TGTGCCAGCAGTTCTCGGCGTTGGGGGCAGGACATACAGCCCCAGCATTTT | CASSSRRWGQDIQPQHF | TRBV28 | NA | TRBJ1-5 | few
TGCGCCAGCAGTCCAACTAGTTTAGTCGGCTACGAGCAGTACTTC | CASSPTSLVGYEQYF | TRBV5-1 | NA | TRBJ2-7 | NA
TGTGCCAGCAGCGTTATCTCAGATGAAGCTTTCTTT | CASSVISDEAFF | TRBV28 | NA | TRBJ1-1 | NA
TGTGCCAGCAGTGCGAACTTTCAGGGGCCGCAGCCCCAGCATTTT | CASSANFQGPQPQHF | TRBV2 | NA | TRBJ1-5 | once
TGTGCCAGCAGCCCCGAAGGACAGGGCTCGGGACGTGGCTACACCTTC | CASSPEGQGSGRGYTF | TRBV3-1/TRBV3-2 | TRBD1 | TRBJ1-2 | few
TGCGCCAGCAGCTTGACAGCGGGCGACGAAAAACTGTTTTTT | CASSLTAGDEKLFF | TRBV5-1 | NA | TRBJ1-4 | NA
TGTGCCAGCAGCCCCCTGTCGGGGAAACTGTTTTTT | CASSPLSGKLFF | TRBV7-9 | NA | TRBJ1-4 | few
TGTGCCAGCAGCGCTGGGGGTGGGGGGACCTCGCAGTATTTT | CASSAGGGGTSQYF | TRBV9 | NA | TRBJ2-3 | NA
TGTGCCACCAGCAGAGGGTACTGGGGAGATAGTAATGAGCAGTTCTTC | CATSRGYWGDSNEQFF | TRBV15 | NA | TRBJ2-1 | NA
TGTGCCAGCAGTGATTGGGGCTTCGATGGCTACACCTTC | CASSDWGFDGYTF | TRBV2 | NA | TRBJ1-2 | NA
TGCGCCAGCAGCCCCGGGGAGAACAATCAGCCCCAGCATTTT | CASSPGENNQPQHF | TRBV5-1 | NA | TRBJ1-5 | NA
TGTGCCAGTAGTATCTCGGGACAGGAGAACTATGGCTACACCTTC | CASSISGQENYGYTF | TRBV19 | TRBD1 | TRBJ1-2 | NA
TGTGCCAGTAGTTCAAGTAGAGGACAGATGAACACTGAAGCTTTCTTT | CASSSSRGQMNTEAFF | TRBV19 | NA | TRBJ1-1 | NA
TGTGCCAGCAGCCTAGGACTAGCGGGAGAGACCCAGTACTTC | CASSLGLAGETQYF | TRBV5-4 | TRBD2 | TRBJ2-5 | once
TGTGCCAGCAGTTACAGGGGAAATGAAAAACTGTTTTTT | CASSYRGNEKLFF | TRBV6-6 | NA | TRBJ1-4 | NA
TGTGCCACCAGCAGAGATTCGGGAAGCGTCACTGAAGCTTTCTTT | CATSRDSGSVTEAFF | TRBV15 | NA | TRBJ1-1 | NA